Listed below are T cell receptor beta chains from one sample, sequenced in a study of T-cell reconstitution after alpha-beta-depleted transplantation in children. TCRdb passed the PCR reads through MiXCR, listing each CDR3 protein once. The sample lists hundreds of thousands of distinct CDR3 sequences; around 15% were seen once. The sample in question was PBMCs, mostly from graft donor cells, obtained 360 days after TCRalphabeta/CD19-depleted stem cell transplant. These receptors came from a male patient aged 2 to 10 who had a stem cell transplant for acute lymphoblastic leukemia, so the T cells may come from the graft donor. The CDR3 runs from the conserved cysteine through the conserved F or W. Fields, in order: D gene, J gene, V gene, CDR3 length, clone size, CDR3 DNA, CDR3 protein. The D gene is left open where the match is weak. Size tells how often a clone was seen (once, few, many) or the class of an expanded clone, and some rows leave it out.

NA TRBJ2-7 TRBV3-1 14 NA TGTGCCAGCAGCCAAGAGTCAGGTTTCTACGAGCAGTACTTC CASSQESGFYEQYF
TRBD1 TRBJ1-1 TRBV27 16 few TGTGCCAGCAGTCCGGCAGGGGGGAGATCGAACACTGAAGCTTTCTTT CASSPAGGRSNTEAFF
NA TRBJ2-1 TRBV15 13 NA TGTGCCACCAGCAGACCCACCTACAATGAGCAGTTCTTC CATSRPTYNEQFF
TRBD2 TRBJ2-7 TRBV7-2 16 few TGTGCCAGCAGCCCAGGACTAGGAGTAGCGTCCTACGAGCAGTACTTC CASSPGLGVASYEQYF
NA TRBJ1-5 TRBV28 9 NA TGTGCCAGCAGTTGGCCCCAGCATTTT CASSWPQHF
NA TRBJ2-3 TRBV12-3/TRBV12-4 15 NA TGTGCCAGCAGTTTCACACTAGTGATTACAGATACGCAGTATTTT CASSFTLVITDTQYF
NA TRBJ1-5 TRBV6-1 15 NA TGTGCCAGCAGTGACAACAGGGACGGCAATCAGCCCCAGCATTTT CASSDNRDGNQPQHF
NA TRBJ1-1 TRBV12-3/TRBV12-4 11 NA TGTGCCAGCAGTTTAGCGGGGTGTGCTTTCTTT CASSLAGCAFF
NA TRBJ2-7 TRBV20-1 9 few TGCAGTGCTAGCGATGAGCAGTACTTC CSASDEQYF
TRBD2 TRBJ2-1 TRBV7-2 16 NA TGTGCCAGCAGCTTGATAGCGGGAGAATTGTCCAATGAGCAGTTCTTC CASSLIAGELSNEQFF
NA TRBJ1-1 TRBV3-1 14 NA TGTGCCAGCACCCGACAGGTCGCTAACACTGAAGCTTTCTTT CASTRQVANTEAFF
NA TRBJ2-1 TRBV6-2/TRBV6-3 17 NA TGTGCCAGCAGTTACCCATTGAGCGGCCACTCCTACAATGAGCAGTTCTTC CASSYPLSGHSYNEQFF
NA TRBJ1-2 TRBV7-3 17 NA TGTGCCAGCAGCCCTAATTTGGGGGGTTGTAGGGCTTATGGCTACACCTTC CASSPNLGGCRAYGYTF
TRBD2 TRBJ2-7 TRBV6-1 16 few TGTGCCAGCAGTAAACAGCAACTAGCGGGAGGTAGGGAGCAGTACTTC CASSKQQLAGGREQYF
NA TRBJ2-5 TRBV21-1 12 NA TGTGCCAGCAGCAAAGTCCGTGAGACCCAGTACTTC CASSKVRETQYF
NA TRBJ1-5 TRBV20-1 12 NA TGCAGTGCTAGAGACGGGACACAGCCCCAGCATTTT CSARDGTQPQHF
TRBD1 TRBJ1-2 TRBV27 13 few TGTGCCAGCAGTCCCCGGACAGGGACCGGCTACACCTTC CASSPRTGTGYTF
NA TRBJ2-7 TRBV6-6 13 NA TGTGCCAGCAGTCTATATTTCGGGTACGAGCAGTACTTC CASSLYFGYEQYF
NA TRBJ2-5 TRBV20-1 20 few TGCAGTGCTACCCACCCGACGCACAGGGCCACCGCCCACTTCCAAGAGACCCAGTACTTC CSATHPTHRATAHFQETQYF
NA TRBJ2-7 TRBV5-1 13 few TGCGCCAGCAGCTTGACGACAGTCTACGAGCAGTACTTC CASSLTTVYEQYF
NA TRBJ2-7 TRBV12-3/TRBV12-4 13 many TGTGCCAGCAGTTTACAGCCAACCTACGAGCAGTACTTC CASSLQPTYEQYF
TRBD1 TRBJ1-5 TRBV6-5 15 once TGTGCCAGCAGTTACTCGTTCCAGGGGGGTCAGCCCCAGCATTTT CASSYSFQGGQPQHF
TRBD2 TRBJ2-7 TRBV27 17 many TGTGCCAGCAGTTTATCGTACTTCCCTAGCGGGAGGGGCGAGCAGTACTTC CASSLSYFPSGRGEQYF
TRBD2 TRBJ2-3 TRBV4-1 18 NA TGCGCCAGCAGCCAAGGCCGGCTACTAGCGGGAGGCACAGATACGCAGTATTTT CASSQGRLLAGGTDTQYF
NA TRBJ2-5 TRBV6-5 13 few TGTGCCAGCAGTTACGGCGGGTGGGAGACCCAGTACTTC CASSYGGWETQYF
TRBD2 TRBJ2-1 TRBV25-1 22 few TGTGCCAGCCGGGAATCCCACGAGATAGCGGGAGGGCCAAGTCGCGGCTACAATGAGCAGTTCTTC CASRESHEIAGGPSRGYNEQFF
NA TRBJ2-3 TRBV11-1 17 few TGTGCCAGCAGCCTAACCCTCCGGGCCCTTTACACAGATACGCAGTATTTT CASSLTLRALYTDTQYF
NA TRBJ2-3 TRBV20-1 13 few TGCAGTGCTAGACAGGGGAACACAGATACGCAGTATTTT CSARQGNTDTQYF
TRBD2 TRBJ2-1 TRBV9 17 NA TGTGCCAGCAGCGGACCTGTGGGTAGCGGGAGACTACATGAGCAGTTCTTC CASSGPVGSGRLHEQFF
NA TRBJ2-7 TRBV28 12 few TGTGCCAGCAGTATGGGCGTATACGAGCAGTACTTC CASSMGVYEQYF
TRBD2 TRBJ2-1 TRBV5-7 18 many TGTGCCAGCAGCTTGGAGATAGGACTAGCGAGCTCCTACAATGAGCAGTTCTTC CASSLEIGLASSYNEQFF
NA TRBJ2-5 TRBV25-1 17 NA TGTGCCAGCAGTGAAGCTACAGGGTTCACCTACCAAGAGACCCAGTACTTC CASSEATGFTYQETQYF
NA TRBJ2-3 TRBV4-1 14 few TGCGCCAGCAGCCAAGATACGGGGCAGAATACGCAGTATTTT CASSQDTGQNTQYF
NA TRBJ1-5 TRBV10-3 13 NA TGTGCCATCAGTGTGAGGGGTGGCCAGCCCCAGCATTTT CAISVRGGQPQHF
NA TRBJ2-7 TRBV28 15 few TGTGCCAGCAGTTTATATCGGGGGGCAGCCTACGAGCAGTACTTC CASSLYRGAAYEQYF
NA TRBJ2-1 TRBV7-6 15 NA TGTGCCAGCAGCCACTATACGAACCGGGCATATGAGCAGTTCTTC CASSHYTNRAYEQFF
TRBD2 TRBJ2-2 TRBV6-1 19 NA TGTGCCAGCAGTGCCGGACTAGCGGGACCCACCCCACGCACCGGGGAGCTGTTTTTT CASSAGLAGPTPRTGELFF
NA TRBJ1-6 TRBV4-3 17 NA TGCGCCAGCAGCCCAGGTCCCTCCTCCTCCGGCAATTCACCCCTCCACTTT CASSPGPSSSGNSPLHF
TRBD2 TRBJ2-3 TRBV2 15 NA TGTGCCAGCAGAGACACTAGCGGCCGCACAGATACGCAGTATTTT CASRDTSGRTDTQYF
TRBD1 TRBJ2-7 TRBV27 14 NA TGTGCCAGCAGTCTCTCAGGGGGCCAATACGAGCAGTACTTC CASSLSGGQYEQYF
NA TRBJ2-1 TRBV12-3/TRBV12-4 17 many TGTGCCAGCAGTTTCGTTGGGGGGACCCACGCTATGGGTGAGCAGTTCTTC CASSFVGGTHAMGEQFF
TRBD2 TRBJ2-7 TRBV3-1 15 few TGTGCCAGCAGCCAAGCCCCGGGGGGGAACTACGAGCAGTACTTC CASSQAPGGNYEQYF